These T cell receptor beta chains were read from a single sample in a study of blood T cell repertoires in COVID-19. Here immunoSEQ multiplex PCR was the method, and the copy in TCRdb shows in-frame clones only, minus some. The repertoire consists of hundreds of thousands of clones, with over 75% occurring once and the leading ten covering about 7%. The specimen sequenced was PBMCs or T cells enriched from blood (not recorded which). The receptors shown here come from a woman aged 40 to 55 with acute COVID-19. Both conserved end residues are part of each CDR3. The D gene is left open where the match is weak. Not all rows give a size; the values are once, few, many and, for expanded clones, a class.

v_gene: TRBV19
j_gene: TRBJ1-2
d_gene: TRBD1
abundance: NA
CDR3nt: TGTGCCAGTAGTCCCCGGTGGACAGGGCTGGAGTCTGGCTACACCTTC
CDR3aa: CASSPRWTGLESGYTF

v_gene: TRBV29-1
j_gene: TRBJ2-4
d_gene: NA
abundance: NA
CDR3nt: TGCAGCGTTGTCAGGGTAGATGCCAAAAACATTCAGTACTTC
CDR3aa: CSVVRVDAKNIQYF

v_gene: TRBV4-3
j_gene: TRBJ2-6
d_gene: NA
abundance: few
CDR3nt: TGCGCCAGCAGCGTGAGCGGGGCCAACGTCCTGACTTTC
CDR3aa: CASSVSGANVLTF

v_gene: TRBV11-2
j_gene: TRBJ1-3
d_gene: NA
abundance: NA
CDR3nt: TGTGCCAGCAGCCCTTCTCGTTCTGGAAACACCATATATTTT
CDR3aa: CASSPSRSGNTIYF

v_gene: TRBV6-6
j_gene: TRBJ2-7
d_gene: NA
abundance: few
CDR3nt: TGTGCCAGCAGTCGGGACGTAGCGTTGCCTCGGAGCCTCTACGAGCAGTACTTC
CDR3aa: CASSRDVALPRSLYEQYF

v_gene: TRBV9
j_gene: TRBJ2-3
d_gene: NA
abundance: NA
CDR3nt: TGTGCCAGCAGCGTAGGCGGGATTGACGCAGATACGCAGTATTTT
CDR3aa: CASSVGGIDADTQYF

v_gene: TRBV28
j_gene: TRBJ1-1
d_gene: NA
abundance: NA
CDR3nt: TGTGCCAGCAGTGAACCGACGGGGAACACTGAAGCTTTCTTT
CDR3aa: CASSEPTGNTEAFF

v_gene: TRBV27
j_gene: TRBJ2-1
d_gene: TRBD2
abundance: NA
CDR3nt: TGTGCCAGCAGTTTCCCACTAGCGGGGAACAATGAGCAGTTCTTC
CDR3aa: CASSFPLAGNNEQFF

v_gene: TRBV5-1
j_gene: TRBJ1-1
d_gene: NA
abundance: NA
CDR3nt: TGCGCCAGCAGCTTGCAACAGGGTTTTACTGAAGCTTTCTTT
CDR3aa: CASSLQQGFTEAFF

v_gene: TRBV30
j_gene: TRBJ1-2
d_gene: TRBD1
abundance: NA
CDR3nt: TGTGCCTGCCAGACAGGGGGCTATGGCTACACCTTC
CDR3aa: CACQTGGYGYTF

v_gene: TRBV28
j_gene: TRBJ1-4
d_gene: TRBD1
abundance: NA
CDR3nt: TGTGCCAGCAGTCTGCAGGGGGTAGGGAATGAAAAACTGTTTTTT
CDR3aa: CASSLQGVGNEKLFF

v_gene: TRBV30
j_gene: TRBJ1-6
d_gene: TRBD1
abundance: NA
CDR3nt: TGTGCCTGGGGCGGACAGGGGGCGGATAATTCACCCCTCCACTTT
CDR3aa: CAWGGQGADNSPLHF

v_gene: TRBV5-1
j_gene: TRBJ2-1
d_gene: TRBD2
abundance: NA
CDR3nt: TGCGCCAGCAGCGAGGGACTAGTTTACAATGAGCAGTTCTTC
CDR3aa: CASSEGLVYNEQFF

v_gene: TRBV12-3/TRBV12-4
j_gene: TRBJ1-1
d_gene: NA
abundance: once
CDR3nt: TGTGCCAGCAGTTTCGGACAGAACACTGAAGCTTTCTTT
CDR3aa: CASSFGQNTEAFF

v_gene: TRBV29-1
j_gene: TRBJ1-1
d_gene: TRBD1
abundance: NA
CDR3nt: TGCAGCGGCCACCGGGACAGGGGCACTGAAGCTTTCTTT
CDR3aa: CSGHRDRGTEAFF

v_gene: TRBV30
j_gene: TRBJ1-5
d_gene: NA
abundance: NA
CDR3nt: TGTGCCTGGAGCGACTTTATCTGGCAGCCCCAGCATTTT
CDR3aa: CAWSDFIWQPQHF

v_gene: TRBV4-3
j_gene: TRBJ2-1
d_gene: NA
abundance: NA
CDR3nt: TGCGCCAGCAGCTGGGGGGATGAGCAGTTCTTC
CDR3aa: CASSWGDEQFF

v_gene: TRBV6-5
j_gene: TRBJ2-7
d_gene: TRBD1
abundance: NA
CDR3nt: TGTGCCAGCAGCATGAGGGGGCGCGAGCAGTACTTC
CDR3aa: CASSMRGREQYF

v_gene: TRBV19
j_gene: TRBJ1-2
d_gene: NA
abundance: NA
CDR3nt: TGTGCCAGTAGTGAGGACCGTAGGACAACAGGCTACACCTTC
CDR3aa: CASSEDRRTTGYTF

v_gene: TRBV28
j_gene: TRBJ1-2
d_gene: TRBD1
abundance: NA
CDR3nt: TGTGCCAGCACCAGGACAGGGGGCTATGGCTACACCTTC
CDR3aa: CASTRTGGYGYTF

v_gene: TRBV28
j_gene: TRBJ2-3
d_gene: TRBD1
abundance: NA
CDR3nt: TGTGCCAGCAGTCCCTCCGGACAGGGATGGGATACGCAGTATTTT
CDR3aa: CASSPSGQGWDTQYF

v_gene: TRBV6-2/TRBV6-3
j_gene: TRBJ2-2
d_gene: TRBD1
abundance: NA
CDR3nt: TGTGCCAGCAACCCAACCGGGACAGGGGCCGAGGGGGAGCTGTTTTTT
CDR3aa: CASNPTGTGAEGELFF

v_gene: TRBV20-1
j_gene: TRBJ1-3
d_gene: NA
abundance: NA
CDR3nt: TGCAGTGCTAGTCTCGGAAACACCATATATTTT
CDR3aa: CSASLGNTIYF

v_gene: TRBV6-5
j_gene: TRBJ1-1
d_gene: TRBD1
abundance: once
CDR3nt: TGTGCCAGCAGTTACCAGGGGGCAGGGACTGAAGCTTTCTTT
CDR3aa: CASSYQGAGTEAFF

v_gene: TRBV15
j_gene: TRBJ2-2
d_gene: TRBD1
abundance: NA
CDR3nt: TGTGCCACCAGCACGGATCAGACAGGGCCCGGGGAGCTGTTTTTT
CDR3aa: CATSTDQTGPGELFF

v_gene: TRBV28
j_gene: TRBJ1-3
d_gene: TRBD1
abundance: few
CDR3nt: TGTGCCAGCAACCAAGCCGGAAGGGGGCGAACGATAAGAAACACCATATATTTT
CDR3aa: CASNQAGRGRTIRNTIYF

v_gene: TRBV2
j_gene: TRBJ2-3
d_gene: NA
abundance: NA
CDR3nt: TGTGCCAGCAGTGAGGGGGAGGCAGATACGCAGTATTTT
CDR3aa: CASSEGEADTQYF

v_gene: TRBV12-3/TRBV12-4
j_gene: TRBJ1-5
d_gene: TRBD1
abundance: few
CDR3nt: TGTGCCAGCAGACAGGGGTCGGATCAGCCCCAGCATTTT
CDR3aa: CASRQGSDQPQHF

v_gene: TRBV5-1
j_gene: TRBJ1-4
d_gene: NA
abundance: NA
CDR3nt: TGCGCCAGCAGGGACACAACTAATGAAAAACTGTTTTTT
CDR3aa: CASRDTTNEKLFF

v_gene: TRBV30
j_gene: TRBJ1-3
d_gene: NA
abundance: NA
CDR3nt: TGTGCCTGGAGCTTAGGAGGGGCAAGAGGAAACACCATATATTTT
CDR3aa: CAWSLGGARGNTIYF

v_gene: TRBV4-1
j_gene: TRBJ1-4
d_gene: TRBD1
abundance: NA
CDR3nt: TGCGCCAGCAGCCAAGGAGACAGGGATAATGAAAAACTGTTTTTT
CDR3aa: CASSQGDRDNEKLFF

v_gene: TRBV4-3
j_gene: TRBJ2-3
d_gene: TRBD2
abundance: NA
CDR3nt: TGCGCCAGCAACCAAGATCTAGCGGGAGGGCCAGATACGCAGTATTTT
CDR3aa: CASNQDLAGGPDTQYF

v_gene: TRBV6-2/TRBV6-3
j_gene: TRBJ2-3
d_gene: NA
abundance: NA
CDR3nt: TGTGCCAGCAGTACCGCGGCTAGCCACACAGATACGCAGTATTTT
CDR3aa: CASSTAASHTDTQYF

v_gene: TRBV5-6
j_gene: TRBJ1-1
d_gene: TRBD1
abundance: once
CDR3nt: TGTGCCAGCAGCTCCTTGGGACAGGGGGTGAACACTGAAGCTTTCTTT
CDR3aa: CASSSLGQGVNTEAFF